The 16 T cell receptor beta chains presented below share a single source sample, sequenced in a study of radiotherapy plus CTLA-4 blockade in lung cancer. Clones were read by immunoSEQ multiplex PCR, and TCRdb kept only the in-frame ones, dropping some. This table holds 55,000 to 75,000 clones, 76% found once. Sequencing was performed on peripheral blood, taken from a patient treated with radiotherapy plus ipilimumab. These receptors originate from a human donor with non-small cell lung cancer whose response to radiotherapy plus ipilimumab could not be evaluated. Some clones in this sample may be carry-over from other donors' samples.

The rearrangement links TRBV28 to TRBJ2-7, with a possible D match to TRBD2 (7 bases). V was clipped by 11 bases and J by 7 bases, with 21 bases between them. Per germline, CDR1 MDHEN and CDR2 SYDVKM. The CDR3 has 13 amino acids. Here the CDR3 reads CAASVGGPREQYF. The CDR3 region has the DNA TGTGCCGCCTCAGTGGGGGGGCCGCGTGAGCAGTACTTC.

The genes are TRBV27 and TRBJ2-7, with D tentatively TRBD1 (7 bases). V shed 0 bases and J shed 1 base, with 13 bases lying between them. This CDR3 has 16 amino acids. Germline-derived CDR1 and CDR2 are MNHEY and SMNVEV (reference sequence). Here the CDR3 reads CASSLSEGARSYEQYF. As DNA, the CDR3 is TGTGCCAGCAGTTTATCGGAGGGGGCGCGGTCCTACGAGCAGTACTTC.

The V call is TRBV27, the J call TRBJ1-2; D call uncertain. The CDR3 length is 14 residues. V was cut by 5 bases and J by 5 bases, with 15 bases left in between. The V gene's germline CDR1 is MNHEY and CDR2 SMNVEV (reference sequence). CDR3 nucleotides: TGTGCCAGCAGTCCCATCGGGCGGGGTTATGGCTACACCTTC. It translates to CASSPIGRGYGYTF.

This CDR3 reads CASSPGSPYEQYF. The CDR3 DNA sequence: TGTGCCAGCAGCCCAGGGTCACCCTACGAGCAGTACTTC. V gene TRBV7-2 combines with J gene TRBJ2-7; TRBD1 might be the D (5 bases). Trimming stripped 5 bases from V and 2 bases from J, with 10 bases between. The CDR3 covers 13 residues. Germline V lookup: CDR1 SGHTA, CDR2 FQGNSA.

The DNA of the CDR3 is TGTGCCAGCAGAGTGGCGGGAAAGGGGAACACTGAAGCTTTCTTT. Protein sequence: CASRVAGKGNTEAFF. The chain has TRBV28 and TRBJ1-1; D unclear. This CDR3 has 15 residues. CDR1 is MDHEN, CDR2 SYDVKM, per germline. Trimming shortened V by 6 bases and J by 1 base, and 15 bases separated the two germline ends.

This chain uses TRBV6-5 with TRBJ1-1; D is uncertain. The length of the CDR3 is 11 residues. In germline, CDR1 is MNHEY, CDR2 SVGAGI. The V end lost 1 base, the J end lost 6 bases, and 3 bases lay between the germline ends. CDR3 sequence: CASSYLAEAFF. CDR3 DNA sequence: TGTGCCAGCAGTTACTTAGCTGAAGCTTTCTTT.

This chain links TRBV6-4 with TRBJ2-5; the D gene is possibly TRBD1 (6 bases). V lost 4 bases, J lost 4 bases, and 25 bases lay in between. The germline CDR1 and CDR2 sequences are MRHNA and SNTAGT. The CDR3 length is 18 residues. The CDR3 is CASSALLRTAHPGETQYF. CDR3 bases: TGTGCCAGCAGTGCCCTACTTCGGACAGCCCACCCAGGAGAGACCCAGTACTTC.

This clone was observed a single time. The chain combines TRBV5-1 with TRBJ1-2; a possible D gene is TRBD1 (5 bases). The CDR3 extends over 16 amino acids. Germline values: CDR1 SGHRS, CDR2 YFSETQ. The V end lost 0 bases, the J end lost 8 bases, and 20 bases lay between the germline ends. CDR3 nucleotide sequence: TGCGCCAGCAGCTTGGGGGGTCAGGGTGTCGCTGAAGGCTACACCTTC. It codes for CASSLGGQGVAEGYTF.

The chain employs TRBV29-1 and TRBJ2-7; possible D gene TRBD1, 6 bases. Trimming cost V 4 bases and J 0 bases, with 10 bases left between them. The germline V gene encodes CDR1 SQVTM and CDR2 ANQGSEA. The CDR3 is 13 residues long. The CDR3 DNA is TGCAGCGTTGCCGGGACAACCTCCTACGAGCAGTACTTC. Its translation: CSVAGTTSYEQYF.

V is TRBV27 and J is TRBJ2-3; the match to TRBD2 covers 14 bases. Germline V gene sequence: CDR1 MNHEY, CDR2 SMNVEV (reference sequence). This CDR3 spans 17 amino acids. V shed 5 bases, J shed 4 bases, and the junction held 8 bases outside the gene matches. The CDR3 protein is CASSPGPGLAGADTQYF. The DNA for the CDR3 is TGTGCCAGCAGTCCGGGCCCGGGACTAGCGGGGGCAGATACGCAGTATTTT.

The V gene is TRBV27, the J gene TRBJ2-5; no firm D call. The DNA end lines up better with TRBJ2-7; the J call may be wrong. The germline V gene has CDR1 MNHEY and CDR2 SMNVEV (reference sequence). CDR3 size: 14 residues. The CDR3 sequence is CASSPGPRPYEQYF. The CDR3 nucleotides are TGTGCCAGCAGTCCGGGTCCCCGACCATACGAGCAGTACTTC.

This chain joins TRBV9 and TRBJ1-6; D is ambiguous. The CDR3 extends over 13 amino acids. V dropped 0 bases and J dropped 9 bases, with 7 bases sitting between them. Looked up from germline, CDR1 is SGDLS and CDR2 is YYNGEE. This CDR3 reads CASSVDQASPLHF. Here the CDR3 DNA reads TGTGCCAGCAGCGTAGATCAGGCTTCACCCCTCCACTTT.

J is TRBJ2-2 and V is TRBV7-2, with a tentative D call TRBD1 (6 bases). The CDR3 extends over 14 amino acids. Per germline, CDR1 SGHTA and CDR2 FQGNSA. V was shortened by 4 bases and J by 4 bases, with 10 bases between the two germline ends. CDR3 nucleotides: TGTGCCAGCAGCTCTCTACAGGGCACCGGGGAGCTGTTTTTT. It encodes CASSSLQGTGELFF.

The chain joins TRBV2 to TRBJ2-7; D might be TRBD2 (6 bases). CDR1 and CDR2 from the germline V gene are SNHLY and FYNNEI. V lost 7 bases to trimming and J lost 0 bases, with 22 bases between them. The CDR3 runs 17 residues. CDR3 DNA sequence: TGTGCCAGCACCCCCCGGGGGACCCCTAAGAGCTCCTACGAGCAGTACTTC. Its protein product is CASTPRGTPKSSYEQYF. The variable domain in full, completed from reference TRBV2 and TRBJ2-7, reads EPEVTQTPSHQVTQMGQEVILRCVPISNHLYFYWYRQILGQKVEFLVSFYNNEISEKSEIFDDQFSVERPDGSNFTLKIRSTKLEDSAMYFCASTPRGTPKSSYEQYFGPGTRLTVT.

This chain uses TRBV28 with TRBJ2-1, with 8 bases fitting TRBD1. The V segment lost 2 bases and the J segment 8 bases; nucleotides outside the gene matches: 20. Germline CDR1 and CDR2: MDHEN and SYDVKM. The CDR3 is 19 residues long. In DNA, the CDR3 is TGTGCCAGCAGTTTACCGGGGAGACAGGGGATATTAAGTCGGGATGAGCAGTTCTTC. Its protein is CASSLPGRQGILSRDEQFF.

This chain uses TRBV2 with TRBJ2-5, with 7 nucleotides matching TRBD2. CDR1 SNHLY and CDR2 FYNNEI come from the germline V gene. Germline trimming cut 9 bases from V and 7 bases from J; bases unmatched to any gene: 14. CDR3 size: 14 residues. The CDR3 DNA reads as TGTGCCAGTATCTGGGGGGGAAATGAAGGGACCCAGTACTTC. Amino acid sequence: CASIWGGNEGTQYF.